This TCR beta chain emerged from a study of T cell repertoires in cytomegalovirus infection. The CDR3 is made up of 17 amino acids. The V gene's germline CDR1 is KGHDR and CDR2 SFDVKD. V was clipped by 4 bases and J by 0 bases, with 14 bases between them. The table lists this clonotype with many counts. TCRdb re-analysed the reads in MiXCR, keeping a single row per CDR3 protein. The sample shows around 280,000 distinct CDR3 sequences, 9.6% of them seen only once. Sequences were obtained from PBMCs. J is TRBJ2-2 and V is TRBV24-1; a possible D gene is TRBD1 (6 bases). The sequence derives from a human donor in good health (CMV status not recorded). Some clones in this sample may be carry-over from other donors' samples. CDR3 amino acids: CATSDPGTYANTGELFF. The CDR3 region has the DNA TGTGCCACCAGTGACCCCGGGACATATGCGAACACCGGGGAGCTGTTTTTT.